The 12 T cell receptor beta chains presented below share a single source sample, sequenced in a study of coeliac disease. The protocol was immunoSEQ multiplex PCR, while the TCRdb copy is restricted to in-frame clones and leaves out a portion. Of about 4,000 clones in the sample, approximately 63% were seen once. The sample taken for sequencing was lymphocytes from the gut lamina propria. These TCRs come from a man aged 65 to 79 without celiac disease.

The V gene is TRBV2, the J gene TRBJ1-3; the match to TRBD1 covers 9 bases. The CDR3 loop spans 14 amino acids. Germline assignment: CDR1 SNHLY and CDR2 FYNNEI. The trim removed 5 bases at V and 9 bases at J, leaving 8 bases unmatched. CDR3 DNA sequence: TGTGCCAGCAGTATAACAGGGGGCGGTGGCACCATATATTTT. Amino acid sequence: CASSITGGGGTIYF.

This clone was recorded a few times. The chain combines TRBV6-5 with TRBJ2-2, with D maybe TRBD2 (6 bases). Germline CDR1 MNHEY, CDR2 SVGAGI. V dropped 5 bases and J dropped 2 bases, with 9 bases sitting between them. The CDR3 is 14 amino acids. CDR3 nucleotides: TGTGCCAGCAGTCCCGGGGGAAACACCGGGGAGCTGTTTTTT. It yields the protein CASSPGGNTGELFF.

In its sample, this clone was seen a few times. The CDR3 protein is CASGHLGGERNTEAFF. The CDR3 DNA sequence: TGTGCCAGCGGTCACCTTGGGGGGGAGAGGAACACTGAAGCTTTCTTT. This chain connects TRBV4-2 to TRBJ1-1; possibly TRBD1 for D (5 bases). The CDR3 covers 16 residues. V shed 8 bases and J shed 1 base, with 20 bases lying between them. Germline CDR1 is LGHNA and CDR2 is YNFKEQ.

This clone has only a few counts. The rearrangement uses TRBV7-6 and TRBJ2-5, with 9 nucleotides matching TRBD1. The V and J ends lost 2 bases and 3 bases, in that order; junction bases with no gene match: 4. The CDR3 consists of 15 residues. CDR1 is SGHVS and CDR2 is FNYEAQ in the germline V gene. The CDR3 DNA follows: TGTGCCAGCAGCTTACAGGACAGGGGTGAAGAGACCCAGTACTTC. Amino acids: CASSLQDRGEETQYF.

The rearrangement links TRBV19 to TRBJ2-1; tentatively, D is TRBD2 (6 bases). V lost 10 bases, J lost 5 bases, and 18 bases lay in between. Germline CDR1 and CDR2: LNHDA and SQIVND (reference sequence). CDR3 length equals 14 residues. The CDR3 spells CATKLASANNEQFF. CDR3 DNA: TGTGCCACCAAACTGGCTAGCGCAAACAATGAGCAGTTCTTC.

The rearrangement uses TRBV5-6 and TRBJ1-4; 8 bases are shared with TRBD1. Germline trimming cut 3 bases from V and 3 bases from J; bases unmatched to any gene: 4. The CDR3 runs to 15 residues. Per germline, CDR1 SGHDT and CDR2 YYEEEE. The CDR3 here is CASSSQGASNEKLFF. DNA of the CDR3: TGTGCCAGCAGCTCGCAGGGGGCTTCTAATGAAAAACTGTTTTTT.

The chain links TRBV7-9 to TRBJ2-1; TRBD2 matches 8 bases. J lost 7 bases, V lost 6 bases, and 8 bases had no gene match. CDR3 length: 14 residues. CDR1 is SEHNR, CDR2 FQNEAQ, per germline (reference sequence). CDR3 region: CASSLLGGGNEQFF. Here the CDR3 DNA reads TGTGCCAGCAGTCTATTAGGCGGGGGGAATGAGCAGTTCTTC. Using reference TRBV7-9 and TRBJ2-1 for the parts outside the CDR3, the full variable domain is DTGVSQNPRHKITKRGQNVTFRCDPISEHNRLYWYRQTLGQGPEFLTYFQNEAQLEKSRLLSDRFSAERPKGSFSTLEIQRTEQGDSAMYLCASSLLGGGNEQFFGPGTRLTVL.

The CDR3 region has the DNA TGCGCCAGCAGCCCACAGACAGGGACCTATGGCTACACCTTC. Translated, it gives CASSPQTGTYGYTF. The chain links TRBV5-1 to TRBJ1-2; 7 positions agree with TRBD1. The CDR3 covers 14 residues. V lost 4 bases to trimming and J lost 4 bases; unmatched junction nucleotides: 7. Germline V gives CDR1 SGHRS, CDR2 YFSETQ.

This CDR3 reads CASSLSTRDLRGEQYF. The CDR3, as DNA: TGTGCCAGCAGCCTCTCGACCCGGGACTTAAGAGGGGAGCAGTACTTC. The chain employs TRBV7-9 and TRBJ2-7; perhaps TRBD2 as D (6 bases). Germline-derived CDR1 and CDR2 are SEHNR and FQNEAQ (reference sequence). The CDR3 consists of 16 residues. With 5 bases removed from V and 7 bases from J, the gap between germline ends came to 24 bases.

This clone showed up just a few times. J is TRBJ1-5 and V is TRBV6-6; D is ambiguous. The germline CDR1 and CDR2 sequences are MNHNY and SVGAGI (reference sequence). Between the trimmed V and J ends, which lost 3 bases and 5 bases, there was a span of 8 bases. The CDR3 totals 13 residues. The CDR3 DNA is TGTGCCAGCAGTTATACAGCAGATCAGCCCCAGCATTTT. Protein: CASSYTADQPQHF.

CDR3 coding DNA: TGCGCCAGCAGCGTCGGGACAGCTGAAGCTTTCTTT. Its protein is CASSVGTAEAFF. J is TRBJ1-1 and V is TRBV5-1; the match to TRBD1 covers 7 bases. The CDR3 totals 12 residues. Germline V gene lookup returns CDR1 SGHRS and CDR2 YFSETQ. V gave up 4 bases and J gave up 6 bases; unmatched junction bases: 3. Full variable domain (rest looked up from reference TRBV5-1 and TRBJ1-1): KAGVTQTPRYLIKTRGQQVTLSCSPISGHRSVSWYQQTPGQGLQFLFEYFSETQRNKGNFPGRFSGRQFSNSRSEMNVSTLELGDSALYLCASSVGTAEAFFGQGTRLTVV.

The chain has TRBV5-4 and TRBJ1-2; D is possibly TRBD1 (6 bases). Germline V gene data show CDR1 as SGHNT and CDR2 as YYREEE (reference sequence). With 3 bases removed from V and 5 bases from J, the gap between germline ends came to 17 bases. This CDR3 has 15 residues. The DNA for the CDR3 is TGTGCCAGCAGCTCTGGCTCAGGGGTTGGTTATGGCTACACCTTC. It yields the protein CASSSGSGVGYGYTF.